The clone carrying this T cell receptor (beta chain) was counted ten times or more. This record comes from a study of Ad26.COV2.S vaccination and SARS-CoV-2 variants. Noted treatment: some 19 received Ad26.COV2.S at low or high dose, single or two shots; a few received placebo; per-sample allocation not given. Collection of samples fell on day 63 after the first vaccine or placebo injection. Repertoires were generated with immunoSEQ multiplex PCR, while TCRdb's copy carries only in-frame clones and drops some. The data contain a few hundred thousand clones, around 91% of them singletons. With 1 base removed from V and 7 bases from J, the gap between germline ends came to 10 bases. From germline, CDR1 is SNHLY and CDR2 FYNNEI. The CDR3 contains 14 residues.

The receptor's source is a person aged 18-65 years who received the Ad26.COV2.S COVID-19 vaccine or a placebo. Sequences were derived from peripheral blood, sampled in a trial of Ad26.COV2.S vaccine versus placebo. This rearrangement joins TRBV2 to TRBJ1-4; D remains unclear. CDR3 protein: CASSEVAGAEKLFF. DNA of the CDR3: TGTGCCAGCAGTGAAGTAGCGGGAGCTGAAAAACTGTTTTTT.